Listed here are 27 T cell receptor beta chains from one sample, sequenced in a study of beta chain features in type 1 diabetes. These receptors lack a known antigen. The sequenced template was cDNA made from the entire isolated RNA. Only in-frame clones appear in the TCRdb table, and some are missing; sequencing was by immunoSEQ multiplex PCR. Among hundreds of thousands of clones listed, about an eighth were seen once. Study outcomes and limitations: Researchers report that Type 1 diabetes patients had moderately but significantly shorter TCRB CDR3s across all four CD4+ subsets.

The sample taken for sequencing was naive CD4+ T cells from blood. Receptor source: a man between 18 and 35 years old with type 1 diabetes.

This chain connects TRBV5-6 to TRBJ1-1; D ambiguous. Germline assignment: CDR1 SGHDT and CDR2 YYEEEE. CDR3 length equals 14 residues. Trimming shortened V by 0 bases and J by 3 bases, and 9 bases separated the two germline ends. CDR3 sequence (DNA): TGTGCCAGCAGCTTGGTAGGGTCGGACACTGAAGCTTTCTTT. Encoded protein: CASSLVGSDTEAFF.

Written as DNA, the CDR3 is TGTGCCAGCAGCCCCCTCCGGGGGGACTATGGCTACACCTTC. Amino acids: CASSPLRGDYGYTF. The chain recombines TRBV7-9 with TRBJ1-2; D perhaps matches TRBD1 (5 bases). V was trimmed by 5 bases and J by 3 bases, leaving 13 bases between them. Per germline, CDR1 SEHNR and CDR2 FQNEAQ (reference sequence). The length of the CDR3 is 14 residues. Together with reference TRBV7-9 and TRBJ1-2, the CDR3 gives the full variable domain: DTGVSQNPRHKITKRGQNVTFRCDPISEHNRLYWYRQTLGQGPEFLTYFQNEAQLEKSRLLSDRFSAERPKGSFSTLEIQRTEQGDSAMYLCASSPLRGDYGYTFGSGTRLTVV.

Only a few counts were recorded for this clone. This chain joins TRBV11-2 and TRBJ2-5; D remains unclear. The germline gives CDR1 SGHAT, CDR2 FQNNGV. The V end was cut by 1 base, the J end by 5 bases, with 5 bases between. This CDR3 spans 12 amino acids. CDR3 region: CASSLGWETQYF. The CDR3 DNA is TGTGCCAGCAGCTTAGGATGGGAGACCCAGTACTTC.

This chain links TRBV18 with TRBJ1-5; no definite D call. Germline lookup yields CDR1 KGHSH and CDR2 LQKENI. V lost 3 bases and J 4 bases, leaving 7 bases between the germline ends. The length of the CDR3 is 13 residues. CDR3 bases: TGTGCCAGCTCACCTGACAAAAATCAGCCCCAGCATTTT. Its protein product is CASSPDKNQPQHF. Full variable domain (remainder filled in from reference TRBV18 and TRBJ1-5): NAGVMQNPRHLVRRRGQEARLRCSPMKGHSHVYWYRQLPEEGLKFMVYLQKENIIDESGMPKERFSAEFPKEGPSILRIQQVVRGDSAAYFCASSPDKNQPQHFGDGTRLSIL.

This clone has only one observation. The genes are TRBV6-5 and TRBJ2-6; tentatively, D is TRBD1 or TRBD2 (6 bases each). V gave up 5 bases and J gave up 2 bases, with 10 bases separating them. The CDR3 loop spans 15 amino acids. The germline gives CDR1 MNHEY, CDR2 SVGAGI. The CDR3, as DNA: TGTGCCAGCAGTGTGGGGGGCGCTGGGGCCAACGTCCTGACTTTC. Translated: CASSVGGAGANVLTF.

This rearrangement joins TRBV6-1 to TRBJ2-1, with TRBD1 as a possible D gene (5 bases). The germline gives CDR1 MNHNS, CDR2 SASEGT. V was pared by 4 bases and J by 3 bases, with 10 bases between. The CDR3 runs to 14 residues. CDR3 DNA: TGTGCCAGCAGTGTGTTAGGGGTCTACAATGAGCAGTTCTTC. Its protein product is CASSVLGVYNEQFF.

This clone showed up just a few times. J is TRBJ1-1 and V is TRBV7-9; no clear D gene. V was trimmed by 2 bases and J by 2 bases, leaving 9 bases between them. This CDR3 is 14 amino acids long. Germline loops: CDR1 SEHNR, CDR2 FQNEAQ (reference sequence). The CDR3 region is CASSLQVANTEAFF. CDR3 in DNA: TGTGCCAGCAGCTTACAGGTTGCCAACACTGAAGCTTTCTTT.

This clone has just a few counts. This rearrangement joins TRBV10-3 to TRBJ2-7; unclear D gene. The CDR3 sequence is 12 residues long. Germline V gene sequence: CDR1 ENHRY, CDR2 SYGVKD. Trimming took 8 bases from V and 0 from J, leaving 8 bases between them. CDR3 in amino acids: CAIWQPSYEQYF. The CDR3 DNA follows: TGTGCCATCTGGCAGCCCTCCTACGAGCAGTACTTC.

The chain joins TRBV6-5 to TRBJ2-4, with 7 bases matching TRBD1. V dropped 6 bases and J dropped 5; count of bases not matched to a gene: 4. The germline CDR1 and CDR2 sequences are MNHEY and SVGAGI. The CDR3 runs to 13 residues. CDR3 sequence reads: CASRRGRENIQYF. The CDR3 nucleotides read TGTGCCAGCAGGAGGGGGCGTGAAAACATTCAGTACTTC.

This clone was observed a handful of times. The chain uses TRBV30 and TRBJ2-5, with D hard to call. In germline, CDR1 is GTSNPN, CDR2 SVGIG (reference sequence). This CDR3 spans 15 amino acids. V was trimmed by 0 bases and J by 2 bases, leaving 13 bases between them. CDR3 sequence (DNA): TGTGCCTGGAGTGTAATATCGGCAGCACAAGAGACCCAGTACTTC. Residues: CAWSVISAAQETQYF.

The V and J genes are TRBV5-1 and TRBJ2-3; 10 nucleotides match TRBD2. This CDR3 contains 15 residues. From germline, CDR1 is SGHRS and CDR2 YFSETQ. Trimming cost V 7 bases and J 6 bases; bases outside gene matches: 11. This CDR3 reads CASRPQSGGADTQYF. In DNA form, the CDR3 reads TGCGCCAGCCGTCCCCAGAGCGGGGGGGCGGATACGCAGTATTTT. The variable domain in full, completed from reference TRBV5-1 and TRBJ2-3, reads KAGVTQTPRYLIKTRGQQVTLSCSPISGHRSVSWYQQTPGQGLQFLFEYFSETQRNKGNFPGRFSGRQFSNSRSEMNVSTLELGDSALYLCASRPQSGGADTQYFGPGTRLTVL.

CDR3 residues: CAWRVGGANVLTF. CDR3 coding DNA: TGTGCCTGGAGGGTGGGCGGGGCCAACGTCCTGACTTTC. This chain connects TRBV30 to TRBJ2-6; D not resolved. Germline CDR1 and CDR2: GTSNPN and SVGIG (reference sequence). V was cut by 3 bases and J by 4 bases, with 7 bases left in between. The CDR3 runs to 13 residues.

This clone was observed a handful of times. J is TRBJ1-5 and V is TRBV18; tentative D call: TRBD1 (5 bases). Germline-derived CDR1 and CDR2 are KGHSH and LQKENI. V was clipped by 2 bases and J by 0 bases, with 11 bases between them. The CDR3 spans 16 residues. CDR3 sequence (DNA): TGTGCCAGCTCACCATTCCGGGACGTTAGCAATCAGCCCCAGCATTTT. Its protein is CASSPFRDVSNQPQHF.

This chain connects TRBV11-2 to TRBJ2-5, with no clear D. The V end lost 6 bases, the J end lost 7 bases, and 9 bases lay between the germline ends. Per the germline V gene, CDR1 is SGHAT and CDR2 is FQNNGV. The CDR3 extends over 11 amino acids. CDR3 sequence reads: CASSLSLTQYF. The CDR3 DNA sequence: TGTGCCAGCAGTTTATCTCTGACCCAGTACTTC.

The J gene is TRBJ1-2, the V gene TRBV6-6; D call uncertain. Trimming stripped 0 bases from V and 6 bases from J, with 8 bases between. The CDR3 is 13 residues long. Germline values: CDR1 MNHNY, CDR2 SVGAGI (reference sequence). CDR3 sequence: CASSYSKADGYTF. In DNA, the CDR3 is TGTGCCAGCAGTTACTCGAAGGCAGATGGCTACACCTTC.

The chain joins TRBV15 to TRBJ2-5; 7 nucleotides align to TRBD2. The CDR3 runs 16 residues. The V gene's germline CDR1 is LNHNV and CDR2 YYDKDF (reference sequence). V was clipped by 0 bases and J by 5 bases; unmatched bases: 9. CDR3 region: CATSRDPGGNGETQYF. Here the CDR3 DNA reads TGTGCCACCAGCAGAGACCCCGGGGGGAATGGGGAGACCCAGTACTTC.

V usage is TRBV19 and J usage is TRBJ2-4; 10 nucleotides line up with TRBD1. The ends lost 4 bases at V and 6 bases at J; junction bases unmatched: 6. Germline CDR1 LNHDA, CDR2 SQIVND (reference sequence). This CDR3 region has 15 residues. CDR3 DNA sequence: TGTGCCAGTAGTACCCGACAGGGGGCCGGAAACATTCAGTACTTC. Its translation: CASSTRQGAGNIQYF.

This clone turned up a few times. This sequence joins TRBV30 and TRBJ1-5, with 9 positions matching TRBD1. J gave up 7 bases and V 3 bases, and 4 bases lay outside the gene matches. The CDR3 has 13 residues. The germline gives CDR1 GTSNPN, CDR2 SVGIG (reference sequence). The DNA of the CDR3 is TGTGCCTGGAGGGGGACAGGGCGACAGCCCCAGCATTTT. It codes for CAWRGTGRQPQHF.

This chain uses TRBV2 with TRBJ2-2; possibly TRBD1 or TRBD2 for D (5 bases each). Trimming removed 10 bases at V and 6 bases at J, with 15 bases between. The CDR3 covers 13 residues. From germline, CDR1 is SNHLY and CDR2 FYNNEI. CDR3 sequence (DNA): TGTGCCACCCGCGAGGGGATAGCCGGGGAGCTGTTTTTT. Protein product: CATREGIAGELFF.

This clone was observed a handful of times. This chain uses TRBV10-3 with TRBJ2-5; a weak D match, TRBD2 (6 bases). Germline values: CDR1 ENHRY, CDR2 SYGVKD. V gave up 0 bases and J gave up 5 bases, with 10 bases separating them. CDR3 size: 14 residues. CDR3 nucleotide sequence: TGTGCCATCAGTGAGTCGAAGGGGAGGGAGACCCAGTACTTC. It is translated as CAISESKGRETQYF.

The chain recombines TRBV6-1 with TRBJ2-7; TRBD1 might be the D (5 bases). The CDR3 spans 18 residues. The germline V gene encodes CDR1 MNHNS and CDR2 SASEGT. V lost 2 bases, J lost 0 bases, and 20 bases lay in between. The CDR3 coding sequence is TGTGCCAGCAGTGAAATTGCAGGGTTTCCTCCAAGCTCCTACGAGCAGTACTTC. It encodes CASSEIAGFPPSSYEQYF.

This clone has a handful of counts. The CDR3 sequence: CASSAGGQGWNSPLHF. In DNA form, the CDR3 reads TGTGCCAGCAGCGCTGGGGGACAGGGTTGGAATTCACCCCTCCACTTT. The V call is TRBV7-2, the J call TRBJ1-6; TRBD1 matches at 9 bases. Per germline, CDR1 SGHTA and CDR2 FQGNSA. The CDR3 is 16 residues long. The junction had 9 bases not matched to a gene; V was cut back by 5 bases and J by 7 bases.

This clone was detected only a few times. The genes are TRBV19 and TRBJ1-5; D is unresolved. CDR1 LNHDA and CDR2 SQIVND come from the germline V gene (reference sequence). V shed 5 bases and J shed 6 bases, with 17 bases lying between them. The CDR3 has 15 amino acids. Written as DNA, the CDR3 is TGTGCCAGTAGTCCCTCGGGTACCGGCGGTCAGCCCCAGCATTTT. Its translation: CASSPSGTGGQPQHF.

The V call is TRBV18, the J call TRBJ2-7, with a weak D call TRBD2 (6 bases). The CDR3 contains 14 residues. V shed 6 bases and J shed 2 bases, with 14 bases lying between them. Per the germline V gene, CDR1 is KGHSH and CDR2 is LQKENI. The CDR3 reads CASSIGTAAYEQYF. The CDR3 nucleotides are TGTGCCAGCTCCATCGGGACTGCCGCCTACGAGCAGTACTTC.

This clone was observed a few times. The chain employs TRBV7-2 and TRBJ2-5; the D gene is possibly TRBD2 (5 bases). The ends were cut back, 5 bases at V and 0 bases at J, with 10 bases in the middle. Germline values: CDR1 SGHTA, CDR2 FQGNSA. The CDR3 loop spans 14 amino acids. CDR3: CASSKDWYQETQYF. In DNA form, the CDR3 reads TGTGCCAGCAGCAAGGACTGGTACCAAGAGACCCAGTACTTC.

The J gene is TRBJ2-3, the V gene TRBV19; TRBD1 might be the D (6 bases). V was cut by 3 bases and J by 7 bases, with 17 bases left in between. The V gene's germline CDR1 is LNHDA and CDR2 SQIVND (reference sequence). The CDR3 has 15 residues. CDR3 sequence reads: CASSILRTDLNTQYF. CDR3 DNA sequence: TGTGCCAGTAGTATTCTCAGGACAGACCTTAATACGCAGTATTTT.

The DNA of the CDR3 is TGTGCCATCAGTGCAGGGTATTACTATGGCTACACCTTC. Translation gives CAISAGYYYGYTF. The rearrangement uses TRBV10-3 and TRBJ1-2; possibly TRBD1 for D (5 bases). V lost 4 bases, J lost 3 bases, and 9 bases lay in between. CDR3 length: 13 amino acids. CDR1 ENHRY and CDR2 SYGVKD come from the germline V gene.